The next 17 T cell receptor beta chains were all read from a single sample in a study of T-cell reconstitution after alpha-beta-depleted transplantation in children. Library preparation (for TCRbeta) was performed with unique molecular identifiers. TCRdb re-called the PCR reads through MiXCR, storing one row per CDR3 protein. The table lists over 200,000 distinct CDR3 sequences, approximately 10% of them singletons. The sequencing used PBMCs, collected before TCRalphabeta/CD19-depleted stem cell transplant. These receptors were taken from a child in the first two years of life with acute myeloid leukemia, due to receive a stem cell transplant.

This clonotype showed up many times. The V call is TRBV7-9, the J call TRBJ2-1; 7 nucleotides line up with TRBD2. The CDR3 loop spans 16 amino acids. Germline CDR1 SEHNR, CDR2 FQNEAQ (reference sequence). V gave up 3 bases and J gave up 5 bases; unmatched junction bases: 10. CDR3 protein: CASSLVGGRANNEQFF. CDR3 in DNA: TGTGCCAGCAGCTTGGTCGGCGGGAGAGCTAACAATGAGCAGTTCTTC.

This clonotype was recorded at least ten times. The chain recombines TRBV5-1 with TRBJ2-5; perhaps TRBD1 as D (6 bases). CDR3 length: 15 residues. V lost 3 bases and J 1 base, leaving 13 bases between the germline ends. In germline, CDR1 is SGHRS, CDR2 YFSETQ. The DNA of the CDR3 is TGCGCCAGCAGCTCAATAGGACAGATCCAAGAGACCCAGTACTTC. Translated, it gives CASSSIGQIQETQYF.

The table lists this clonotype with many counts. This rearrangement joins TRBV5-1 to TRBJ2-7, with TRBD1 as a possible D gene (6 bases). The CDR3 has 13 residues. CDR1 and CDR2 (germline): SGHRS, YFSETQ. V was trimmed by 5 bases and J by 6 bases, leaving 15 bases between them. CDR3 sequence reads: CASRGQDAGEQYF. Written as DNA, the CDR3 is TGCGCCAGCAGGGGACAAGATGCAGGCGAGCAGTACTTC.

This clonotype was recorded many times. The chain carries TRBV7-2 and TRBJ2-2; TRBD1 agrees at 9 bases. This CDR3 comprises 16 residues. Germline V gene sequence: CDR1 SGHTA, CDR2 FQGNSA. V was clipped by 2 bases and J by 6 bases; unmatched bases: 7. Written as DNA, the CDR3 is TGTGCCAGCAGCTTACGCGGGACAGGGAGGGCCGGGGAGCTGTTTTTT. As protein: CASSLRGTGRAGELFF.

On this clonotype: A read error may explain this, as a much larger clone is one base away. The chain links TRBV11-2 to TRBJ2-2, with 9 bases fitting TRBD1. Trimming at V came to 8 bases and at J to 2 bases, leaving 6 bases not matched to a gene. The CDR3 extends over 15 amino acids. Germline loops: CDR1 SGHAT, CDR2 FQNNGV. The CDR3 reads CASGWDRANTGELFF. In DNA, the CDR3 is TGTGCCAGCGGCTGGGACAGGGCTAACACCGGGGAGCTGTTTTTT.

There are many counts of this clonotype. The chain recombines TRBV29-1 with TRBJ1-2; 9 nucleotides agree with TRBD1. The CDR3 has 15 residues. V lost 7 bases, J lost 7 bases, and 16 bases stayed unmatched. Per germline, CDR1 SQVTM and CDR2 ANQGSEA. CDR3 region: CSATQGAGYKGGYTF. The CDR3 DNA reads TGCAGCGCCACACAGGGGGCAGGGTATAAAGGTGGCTACACCTTC.

This clonotype was counted at least ten times. The CDR3 DNA follows: TGTGCCAGCAGTTACGATAGGAGCTCCTATAATTCACCCCTCCACTTT. It encodes CASSYDRSSYNSPLHF. The gene calls are TRBV6-5 and TRBJ1-6, with no clear D. V lost 2 bases and J lost 0, with 8 bases in between. In germline, CDR1 is MNHEY, CDR2 SVGAGI. The CDR3 runs 16 residues.

This clonotype was recorded many times. This chain uses TRBV5-1 with TRBJ1-1; TRBD1 aligns across 7 bases. The V gene end was trimmed by 4 bases and the J gene end by 4 bases; junction bases not matched to a gene: 7. Per germline, CDR1 SGHRS and CDR2 YFSETQ. This CDR3 is 14 amino acids long. The CDR3 reads CASSGRQGATEAFF. The CDR3 bases are TGCGCCAGCAGCGGGAGACAGGGAGCCACTGAAGCTTTCTTT.

Of note for this clonotype: A read error is possible here, since a much larger clone lies one base away. The chain has TRBV5-1 and TRBJ1-6, with 8 bases matching TRBD1. The CDR3 runs 15 residues. Germline V CDR1 and CDR2: SGHRS, YFSETQ. V was pared by 7 bases and J by 5 bases, with 8 bases of the junction left unmatched. The CDR3 sequence is CASGSRGQDNSPLHF. In DNA, the CDR3 is TGCGCCAGCGGCTCGCGGGGACAGGATAATTCACCCCTCCACTTT. The full variable domain, completed using reference TRBV5-1 and TRBJ1-6, is KAGVTQTPRYLIKTRGQQVTLSCSPISGHRSVSWYQQTPGQGLQFLFEYFSETQRNKGNFPGRFSGRQFSNSRSEMNVSTLELGDSALYLCASGSRGQDNSPLHFGNGTRLTVT.

This clonotype was observed many times. The genes are TRBV6-1 and TRBJ1-2; maybe TRBD1 (5 bases). CDR3 length equals 16 residues. Germline V gene sequence: CDR1 MNHNS, CDR2 SASEGT. V lost 4 bases and J 7 bases, leaving 22 bases between the germline ends. CDR3 residues: CASSVQTDVVLGGYTF. Here the CDR3 DNA reads TGTGCCAGCAGTGTTCAGACAGACGTCGTCTTGGGTGGCTACACCTTC.

The sample holds many counts of this clonotype. This rearrangement joins TRBV7-9 to TRBJ2-5, with D hard to call. V shed 5 bases and J shed 2 bases, with 9 bases lying between them. Germline lookup yields CDR1 SEHNR and CDR2 FQNEAQ (reference sequence). There are 13 residues in the CDR3. The CDR3 spells CASSTGSQETQYF. The CDR3 DNA follows: TGTGCCAGCAGCACCGGATCGCAAGAGACCCAGTACTTC.

This clonotype came up many times. The chain links TRBV12-3 or TRBV12-4 to TRBJ2-3; D could derive from TRBD1 or TRBD2 (5 bases each). Trimming removed 6 bases at V and 2 bases at J, with 12 bases between. The CDR3 length is 14 residues. DNA for the CDR3: TGTGCCAGCAGCTTGGCCGGGGCCACAGATACGCAGTATTTT. Translated, it gives CASSLAGATDTQYF.

This clonotype was recorded at least ten times. The chain has TRBV5-6 and TRBJ2-5; 11 nucleotides align to TRBD2. V was clipped by 5 bases and J by 5 bases; unmatched bases: 8. The CDR3 extends over 15 amino acids. CDR1 SGHDT and CDR2 YYEEEE come from the germline V gene. The CDR3 is CASSIAGGPRETQYF. The CDR3 nucleotides read TGTGCCAGCAGTATAGCGGGAGGGCCTCGGGAGACCCAGTACTTC.

This clonotype was counted at least ten times. This chain joins TRBV5-1 and TRBJ1-2; 8 bases agree with TRBD1. This CDR3 is 17 amino acids long. The germline CDR1 and CDR2 sequences are SGHRS and YFSETQ. J lost 8 bases, V lost 4 bases, and 19 bases had no gene match. DNA for the CDR3: TGCGCCAGCAGCCTATCAGGACAGGGAAGTACGGTCGGCGGCTACACCTTC. It yields the protein CASSLSGQGSTVGGYTF. The full variable domain, completed using reference TRBV5-1 and TRBJ1-2, is KAGVTQTPRYLIKTRGQQVTLSCSPISGHRSVSWYQQTPGQGLQFLFEYFSETQRNKGNFPGRFSGRQFSNSRSEMNVSTLELGDSALYLCASSLSGQGSTVGGYTFGSGTRLTVV.

The table lists this clonotype with many counts. The chain uses TRBV20-1 and TRBJ2-1; tentatively, D is TRBD2 (6 bases). The CDR3 spans 14 residues. The germline V gene has CDR1 DFQATT and CDR2 SNEGSKA (reference sequence). V was shortened by 3 bases and J by 2 bases, with 11 bases between the two germline ends. CDR3 region: CSARGRDPYNEQFF. CDR3 coding DNA: TGCAGTGCTAGGGGGCGGGATCCCTACAATGAGCAGTTCTTC.

This rearrangement joins TRBV11-1 to TRBJ2-7; D is uncertain. The germline CDR1 and CDR2 sequences are SGHAT and FQDESV (reference sequence). The CDR3 runs to 15 residues. Trimming pared 1 base from V and 0 bases from J, leaving 10 bases between. CDR3 protein: CASSLGSLGSYEQYF. Here the CDR3 DNA reads TGTGCCAGCAGCTTAGGGTCTTTGGGCTCCTACGAGCAGTACTTC.

The chain recombines TRBV12-3 or TRBV12-4 with TRBJ2-5, with a tentative D call TRBD2 (5 bases). This CDR3 is 15 amino acids long. Trimming shortened V by 2 bases and J by 8 bases, and 18 bases separated the two germline ends. The CDR3 region is CASSLLREFVDTQYF. DNA for the CDR3: TGTGCCAGCAGTTTACTGAGGGAATTCGTGGACACCCAGTACTTC.